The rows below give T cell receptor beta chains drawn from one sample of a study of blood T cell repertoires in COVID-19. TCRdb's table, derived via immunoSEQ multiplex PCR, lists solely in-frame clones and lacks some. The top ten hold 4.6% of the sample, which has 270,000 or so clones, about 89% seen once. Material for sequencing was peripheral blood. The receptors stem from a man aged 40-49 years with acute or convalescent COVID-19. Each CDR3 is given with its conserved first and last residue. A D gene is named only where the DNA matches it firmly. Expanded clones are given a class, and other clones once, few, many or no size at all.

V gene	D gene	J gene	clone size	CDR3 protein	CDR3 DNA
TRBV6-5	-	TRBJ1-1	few	CASSYSGVDGGTEAFF	TGTGCCAGCAGTTACTCGGGCGTAGATGGAGGCACTGAAGCTTTCTTT
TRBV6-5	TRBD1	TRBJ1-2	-	CASSPDRGANYGYTF	TGTGCCAGCAGTCCCGACAGGGGTGCTAACTATGGCTACACCTTC
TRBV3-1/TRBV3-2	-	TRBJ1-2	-	CASSQGGGYTF	TGTGCCAGCAGCCAAGGAGGTGGCTACACCTTC
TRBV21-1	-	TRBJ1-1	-	CASSRNTEAFF	TGTGCCAGCAGCCGGAACACTGAAGCTTTCTTT
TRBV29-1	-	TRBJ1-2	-	CSVEYGHDGYTF	TGCAGCGTTGAATATGGGCACGATGGCTACACCTTC
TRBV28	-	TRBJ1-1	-	CASRAPGLRNTEAFF	TGTGCCAGCAGGGCTCCGGGACTCCGGAACACTGAAGCTTTCTTT
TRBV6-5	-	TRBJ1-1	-	CASSRDTFNKAFF	TGTGCCAGCAGTAGGGACACCTTTAACAAAGCTTTCTTT
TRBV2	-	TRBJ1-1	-	CASGGPLNTEAFF	TGTGCGTCGGGGGGACCATTGAACACTGAAGCTTTCTTT
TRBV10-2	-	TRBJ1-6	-	CASIDHRESPLHF	TGCGCCAGCATAGACCACAGGGAATCACCCCTCCACTTT
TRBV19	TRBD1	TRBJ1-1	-	CASSNRGLAEAFF	TGTGCCAGTAGTAACAGGGGGCTGGCTGAAGCTTTCTTT
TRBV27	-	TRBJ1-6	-	CASTGLYRESNSPLHF	TGTGCCAGCACCGGGCTATACAGGGAATCGAATTCACCCCTCCACTTT
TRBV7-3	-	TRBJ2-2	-	CASSTTQAGELFF	TGTGCCAGCAGCACGACCCAGGCCGGGGAGCTGTTTTTT
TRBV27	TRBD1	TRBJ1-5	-	CASSFGGGQPQHF	TGTGCCAGCAGTTTCGGAGGGGGCCAGCCCCAGCATTTT
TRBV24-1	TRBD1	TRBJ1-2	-	CATSDSGQEGVNYGYTF	TGTGCCACCAGTGACTCCGGACAGGAGGGGGTAAACTATGGCTACACCTTC
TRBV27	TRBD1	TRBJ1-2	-	CASSPDPWQGAWVGYTF	TGTGCCAGCAGTCCTGACCCCTGGCAGGGGGCTTGGGTAGGCTACACCTTC
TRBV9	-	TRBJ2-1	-	CASSVGASKQFF	TGTGCCAGCAGCGTAGGAGCAAGCAAGCAGTTCTTC
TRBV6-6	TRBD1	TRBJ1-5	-	CASSPSDRGDNQPQHF	TGTGCCAGCAGTCCATCGGACAGGGGTGACAATCAGCCCCAGCATTTT
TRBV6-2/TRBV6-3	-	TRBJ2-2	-	CASSPGVFTGELFF	TGTGCCAGCAGTCCGGGGGTGTTCACCGGGGAGCTGTTTTTT
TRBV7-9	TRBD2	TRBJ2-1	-	CASSQRLAGGNEQFF	TGTGCCAGCAGCCAAAGACTAGCGGGGGGGAATGAGCAGTTCTTC
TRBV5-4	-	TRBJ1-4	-	CASSSGGALNEKLFF	TGTGCCAGCAGCTCCGGGGGGGCCCTTAATGAAAAACTGTTTTTT
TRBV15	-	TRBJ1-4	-	CATSRVDSLGLFF	TGTGCCACCAGCAGAGTGGACTCCCTGGGACTGTTTTTT
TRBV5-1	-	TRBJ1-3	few	CASSSGTQGNTIYF	TGCGCCAGCAGCTCCGGGACACAAGGAAACACCATATATTTT
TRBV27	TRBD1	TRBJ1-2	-	CASSSTMTGGAGYTF	TGTGCCAGCAGTTCCACAATGACAGGGGGCGCTGGCTACACCTTC
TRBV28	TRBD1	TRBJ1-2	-	CASSSQGAVGYTF	TGTGCCAGCAGTTCCCAGGGGGCAGTGGGCTACACCTTC
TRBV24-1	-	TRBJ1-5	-	CATSDSQVNQPQHF	TGTGCCACCAGTGATTCCCAGGTCAATCAGCCCCAGCATTTT
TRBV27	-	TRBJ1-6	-	CASSSLGSPLHF	TGTGCCAGCAGTTCACTAGGTTCACCCCTCCACTTT
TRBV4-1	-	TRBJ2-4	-	CASSPGQLAKNIQYF	TGCGCCAGCAGCCCCGGACAGCTAGCCAAAAACATTCAGTACTTC
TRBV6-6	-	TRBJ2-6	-	CASSRVLSGANVLTF	TGTGCCAGCAGCCGCGTCCTCTCTGGGGCCAACGTCCTGACTTTC
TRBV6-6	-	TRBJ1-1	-	CASSPGLMTRPEAFF	TGTGCCAGCAGCCCTGGTTTGATGACTAGGCCTGAAGCTTTCTTT
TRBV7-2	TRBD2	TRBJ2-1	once	CASTGLAGVNEQFF	TGTGCCAGCACCGGACTAGCGGGGGTCAATGAGCAGTTCTTC
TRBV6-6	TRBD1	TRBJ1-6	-	CASSSQGGVHSPLHF	TGTGCCAGCAGTTCACAGGGGGGGGTCCATTCACCCCTCCACTTT
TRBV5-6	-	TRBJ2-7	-	CASSQGRNLLYEQYF	TGTGCCAGCAGCCAGGGGCGGAACCTCTTGTACGAGCAGTACTTC
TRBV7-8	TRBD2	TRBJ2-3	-	CASSIRLAGVDTQYF	TGTGCCAGCAGCATAAGACTAGCGGGAGTAGATACGCAGTATTTT
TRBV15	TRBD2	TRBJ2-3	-	CATISGGAPSTDTQYF	TGTGCCACCATTAGCGGGGGGGCCCCTAGCACAGATACGCAGTATTTT
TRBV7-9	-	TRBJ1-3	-	CASSQVGETIYF	TGTGCCAGCAGCCAGGTGGGAGAGACCATATATTTT
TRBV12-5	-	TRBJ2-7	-	CASGDWWEQYF	TGTGCTAGTGGGGACTGGTGGGAGCAGTACTTC
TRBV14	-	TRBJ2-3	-	CASSQGYGIGGDTQYF	TGTGCCAGCAGCCAAGGTTATGGGATCGGCGGGGATACGCAGTATTTT
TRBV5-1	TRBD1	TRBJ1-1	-	CASSWGQGRTEAFF	TGCGCCAGCAGCTGGGGACAGGGGCGAACTGAAGCTTTCTTT
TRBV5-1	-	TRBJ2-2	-	CASSLESHTAGELFF	TGCGCCAGCAGCTTGGAGTCCCACACAGCCGGGGAGCTGTTTTTT
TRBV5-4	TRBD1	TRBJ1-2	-	CASSSGGSNYGYTF	TGTGCCAGCAGCTCAGGGGGCTCTAACTATGGCTACACCTTC
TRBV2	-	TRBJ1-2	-	CASRPPVNYGYTF	TGTGCCAGCCGCCCCCCAGTCAACTATGGCTACACCTTC
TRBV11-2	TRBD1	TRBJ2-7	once	CASSLWTGVRSSYEQYF	TGTGCCAGCAGCTTATGGACAGGGGTGAGGAGCTCCTACGAGCAGTACTTC
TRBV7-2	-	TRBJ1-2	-	CASSFAQGRGFNYGYTF	TGTGCCAGCAGCTTTGCCCAGGGAAGAGGATTTAACTATGGCTACACCTTC
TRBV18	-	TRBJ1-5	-	CASSASLGNQPQHF	TGTGCCAGCTCAGCGAGCTTGGGCAATCAGCCCCAGCATTTT
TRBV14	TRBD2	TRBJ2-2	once	CASSPSGYTGELFF	TGTGCCAGCAGCCCTAGCGGTTACACCGGGGAGCTGTTTTTT
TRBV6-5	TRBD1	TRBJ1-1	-	CASSRGLENTEAFF	TGTGCCAGCTCTAGGGGGCTTGAGAACACTGAAGCTTTCTTT
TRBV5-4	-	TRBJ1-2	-	CASTISGGVPGNYGYTF	TGTGCCAGCACTATAAGCGGGGGGGTCCCAGGGAACTATGGCTACACCTTC
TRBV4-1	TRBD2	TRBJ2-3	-	CASSPKASGVDADTQYF	TGCGCCAGCAGCCCCAAAGCAAGCGGGGTTGATGCAGATACGCAGTATTTT
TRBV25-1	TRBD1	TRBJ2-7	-	CASSELSGTDSYEQYF	TGTGCCAGCAGTGAATTAAGTGGGACAGACTCCTACGAGCAGTACTTC
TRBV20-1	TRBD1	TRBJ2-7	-	CSASGTGFYEQYF	TGCAGTGCTAGTGGGACAGGGTTCTACGAGCAGTACTTC
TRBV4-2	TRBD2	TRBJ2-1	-	CASSQGLAGGPSYNEQFF	TGTGCCAGCAGCCAAGGGCTAGCGGGGGGGCCTAGCTACAATGAGCAGTTCTTC
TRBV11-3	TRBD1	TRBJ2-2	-	CASSPGQGNTGELFF	TGTGCCAGCAGCCCGGGACAGGGGAACACCGGGGAGCTGTTTTTT
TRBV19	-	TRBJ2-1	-	CASSTTSSYNEQFF	TGTGCCAGTAGTACCACGAGCTCCTACAATGAGCAGTTCTTC